The sequence of this TCR beta chain was determined in a study of robustness of blood B and T cell sequencing (dated by TCRdb to the late 2010s). General notes on the study: The goal of the study was to figure out the amount of peripheral blood required to reliably characterize the TCRbeta and IgG repertoires of an individual. As technical replicates, two replicate TCRbeta cDNA libraries were prepared from one shared RNA pool derived from a single 10 ml draw. Each of the approximately nine independently drawn blood samples had its TCRbeta and IgG repertoires measured. On the study overall, not on this receptor specifically: Of the top 10,000 TCRbeta clonotypes in one technical replicate library, approximately 95% were also found in the other technical replicate library. Coverage of the top 10,000 TCRbeta clonotypes approached saturation when 3 or 4 tubes (roughly 28-45 ml blood) were combined. Evidence of cross-contamination, likely from batch processing, showed up in one pair of TCRbeta libraries, so the UMI-sequence pairs shared by that pair of libraries were removed. A full plateau was not reached by TCRbeta rarefaction curves, suggesting under-sequencing or many low-abundance clonotypes. Pooling tubes did not make the overlap of rare TCRbeta clonotypes any better, which implies that much larger blood volumes would be needed to capture those rare clonotypes. The 1,000 most abundant TCRbeta clonotypes from the pooled draws were detected in every single 10 ml sample. Immediate fractionation was required for EDTA tubes, so the use of EDTA tubes in multi-site collections was limited.

TCRbeta repertoires were measured from mRNA instead of genomic DNA, an approach that captures expressed receptors. Buffy coat leukocytes were collected into Trizol, and RNA was extracted with the Direct-zol RNA MiniPrep Plus kit without cell sorting. To separate plasma, buffy coat and red blood cells, EDTA blood tubes were immediately centrifuged at 4 degrees C. The germline V end is reduced by 4 bases and the J end by 6 bases; junction bases left unmatched: 5. The CDR3 sequence holds 15 residues, the cysteine and phenylalanine included. The sequence is cut down to CDR3 DNA, 45 bases in frame from base 1. The germline V gene (reference sequence) gives CDR1 as LNHNV and CDR2 as YYDKDF. This clonotype appeared a few times. This clone's antigen is unknown. No clone much larger than this one lies a single base away; base qualities are absent. The protocol used for the library was PCR. The sample was run on an Illumina MiSeq. Synthesis of cDNA relied on SMARTScribe reverse transcriptase together with a 5' template-switch oligo that added a universal priming site. The template-switch oligo carried a 12-nucleotide random unique molecular identifier (UMI) that tagged each cDNA molecule. During reverse transcription, TCRbeta transcripts were targeted by chain-specific reverse primers. Uracil DNA glycosylase treatment removed residual template-switch adapters, and cDNA was purified with a Qiagen MinElute kit. The first PCR ran for around 25 cycles with KAPA HiFi HotStart ReadyMix and step-out primers, divided among four 50 microliter reactions. First-round PCR products were gel-purified before further amplification. Illumina Nextera adapters were added in a second 8-cycle PCR, after which libraries were purified and pooled. For each TCRbeta molecule, the UMI barcode was captured by a 50-nucleotide 5' read. The study's own analysis went as follows. Reads were grouped by UMI into consensus reads using the MIGEC toolkit. PEAR was used to merge forward and reverse consensus reads into final reads. A custom decontamination script removed identical UMI-sequence pairs shared across libraries, treating them as cross-sample contamination. MIGMAP, a wrapper around IgBLAST, was used to carry out V(D)J assignment and CDR3 extraction. A TCR clonotype was defined as sharing the same V gene, J gene and CDR3 amino acid sequence, and CDR1 and CDR2 were not sequenced. TCRdb applied fastp at Q25 and MiXCR to the public reads, then kept only in-frame beta chains. Under each unique CDR3 protein, matching rows form one entry showing the most common genes and DNA. The V and J calls here are based on TCRdb, not the publication. For this sample there are 4,000 or so distinct CDR3 sequences; approximately 49% appear just once. The top ten clones comprise under 30% of the sample.

The receptor's source is a human donor in good health. This chain is built from TRBV15 and TRBJ1-6, and TRBD1 aligns with 8 junction nucleotides. Sequences were obtained from peripheral blood. The CDR3 corresponds to CATSKRTGINSPLHF. The nucleotide sequence reads TGTGCCACCAGCAAAAGGACAGGGATTAATTCACCCCTCCACTTT.